This passage covers 15 T cell receptor beta chains from one sample sequenced in a study of blood T cell repertoires in COVID-19. Sequenced by immunoSEQ multiplex PCR; TCRdb stores in-frame clones only, minus some. This sample has over 150,000 clones, with approximately 84% found just once. Material for sequencing was PBMCs or T cells enriched from blood (not recorded which). The source of these receptors is a woman under 40 who had recovered from COVID-19.

The V and J genes are TRBV18 and TRBJ2-3; the match to TRBD2 covers 8 bases. J gave up 4 bases and V 2 bases, and 5 bases lay outside the gene matches. This CDR3 contains 15 residues. Germline values: CDR1 KGHSH, CDR2 LQKENI. The DNA for the CDR3 is TGTGCCAGCTCACCAAACGGGGGGGCTTCAGATACGCAGTATTTT. It specifies CASSPNGGASDTQYF.

The chain combines TRBV3-1 (or the pseudogene TRBV3-2) with TRBJ1-4; TRBD1 aligns across 8 bases. This CDR3 has 15 amino acids. With 1 base clipped from V and 6 bases from J, the junction kept 4 bases outside the gene matches. Germline lookup yields CDR1 LGHDT and CDR2 YNNKEL (reference sequence). The CDR3 region is CASSQGQGRYEKLFF. For the CDR3, the DNA is TGTGCCAGCAGCCAAGGACAGGGGAGGTATGAAAAACTGTTTTTT.

The gene calls are TRBV5-5 and TRBJ2-1, with TRBD2 matching over 11 bases. There are 15 residues in the CDR3. Germline CDR1 is SGHKS and CDR2 is YYEKEE (reference sequence). J lost 3 bases, V lost 5 bases, and 4 bases had no gene match. The CDR3 coding sequence is TGTGCCAGCAGACCAGGACTAGCGGGCTACAATGAGCAGTTCTTC. It specifies CASRPGLAGYNEQFF. The complete variable domain, with remaining parts taken from reference TRBV5-5 and TRBJ2-1, reads DAGVTQSPTHLIKTRGQQVTLRCSPISGHKSVSWYQQVLGQGPQFIFQYYEKEERGRGNFPDRFSARQFPNYSSELNVNALLLGDSALYLCASRPGLAGYNEQFFGPGTRLTVL.

V gene TRBV19 combines with J gene TRBJ1-4; 8 bases map to TRBD1. CDR1 is LNHDA and CDR2 is SQIVND in the germline V gene (reference sequence). After removal of 7 bases from V and 3 bases from J, the junction contained 10 bases not matched to a gene. The CDR3 length is 16 residues. The CDR3 is CASTQTWTGPNEKLFF. DNA of the CDR3: TGTGCCAGTACGCAGACCTGGACAGGGCCTAATGAAAAACTGTTTTTT.

This chain uses TRBV6-5 with TRBJ2-7, with a weak D call TRBD1 (5 bases). Germline CDR1 reads MNHEY; CDR2 reads SVGAGI. Between the trimmed V and J ends, which lost 5 bases and 5 bases, there was a span of 13 bases. The CDR3 has 13 amino acids. CDR3 nucleotide sequence: TGTGCCAGCAGTATACAGGAGATCCACGAGCAGTACGTC. This encodes CASSIQEIHEQYV.

As DNA, the CDR3 is TGTGCCAGCAGTTCCCGTGGACAGGGGAAGTATGGCTACACCTTC. It encodes CASSSRGQGKYGYTF. The chain joins TRBV28 to TRBJ1-2; 9 bases are shared with TRBD1. This CDR3 has 15 amino acids. The J segment lost 5 bases and the V segment lost 4 bases, leaving 8 bases of the junction unmatched. CDR1 MDHEN and CDR2 SYDVKM come from the germline V gene.

V gene TRBV19 combines with J gene TRBJ1-5; no reliable D call. Trimming left V 0 bases short and J 3 bases short, with 6 bases between. Germline lookup yields CDR1 LNHDA and CDR2 SQIVND (reference sequence). CDR3 size: 14 residues. The DNA of the CDR3 is TGTGCCAGTAGTATAGAGAGGGTCAATCAGCCCCAGCATTTT. Amino acids: CASSIERVNQPQHF.

The rearrangement joins TRBV9 to TRBJ1-1; the D is unclear. V shed 0 bases and J shed 0 bases, with 9 bases lying between them. From germline, CDR1 is SGDLS and CDR2 YYNGEE. The CDR3 spans 15 residues. Here the CDR3 DNA reads TGTGCCAGCAGCGTAGCCGACGGGATGAACACTGAAGCTTTCTTT. It translates to CASSVADGMNTEAFF.

Only a few counts were recorded for this clone. The J gene is TRBJ1-1, the V gene TRBV7-8, with D hard to call. The germline V gene has CDR1 SGHVS and CDR2 FQNEAQ. Trimming cost V 3 bases and J 0 bases, with 8 bases left between them. This CDR3 region has 14 residues. This CDR3 is CASSFSAMNTEAFF. The CDR3 nucleotides are TGTGCCAGCAGCTTCTCCGCTATGAACACTGAAGCTTTCTTT.

The chain joins TRBV12-3 or TRBV12-4 to TRBJ1-1; 7 bases match TRBD1. V gave up 7 bases and J gave up 3 bases; unmatched junction bases: 5. The CDR3 runs 13 residues. The CDR3 loop is CASTHRGDTEAFF. The DNA for the CDR3 is TGTGCCAGCACCCACAGGGGAGACACTGAAGCTTTCTTT.

V usage is TRBV18 and J usage is TRBJ2-1, with D unclear. The CDR3 contains 15 residues. The germline V gene has CDR1 KGHSH and CDR2 LQKENI. V was trimmed by 6 bases and J by 0 bases, leaving 12 bases between them. CDR3 sequence: CASSRVPSSYNEQFF. In nucleotides, the CDR3 is TGTGCCAGCTCGAGAGTTCCGAGCTCCTACAATGAGCAGTTCTTC.

The chain has TRBV2 and TRBJ1-1; unclear D gene. CDR1 and CDR2 (germline): SNHLY, FYNNEI. CDR3 length: 14 amino acids. Trimming cost V 6 bases and J 0 bases, with 11 bases left between them. CDR3 sequence (DNA): TGTGCCAGCAGAGAGACATTCATGAACACTGAAGCTTTCTTT. Encoded protein: CASRETFMNTEAFF.

This clone came up once. The chain combines TRBV7-9 with TRBJ1-2; 8 nucleotides match TRBD1. This CDR3 region has 15 residues. Germline CDR1 reads SEHNR; CDR2 reads FQNEAQ (reference sequence). V gave up 0 bases and J gave up 6 bases; unmatched junction bases: 6. The CDR3 region is CASSLALPGGDGYTF. The DNA of the CDR3 is TGTGCCAGCAGCTTAGCGCTTCCAGGGGGCGATGGCTACACCTTC.

The chain couples TRBV5-6 to TRBJ1-4, with TRBD1 as a possible D gene (5 bases). The CDR3 sequence is 14 residues long. Trimming shortened V by 2 bases and J by 7 bases, and 12 bases separated the two germline ends. Germline-derived CDR1 and CDR2 are SGHDT and YYEEEE. The chain's CDR3 is CASSLRQGSEKLFF. For the CDR3, the DNA is TGTGCCAGCAGCTTACGCCAGGGAAGTGAAAAACTGTTTTTT.

Here the CDR3 reads CASSVGGGYTF. CDR3 nucleotide sequence: TGTGCCAGCAGTGTCGGGGGTGGCTACACCTTC. This sequence joins TRBV25-1 and TRBJ1-2, with D perhaps TRBD1 (5 bases). Per germline, CDR1 MGHDK and CDR2 SYGVNS. The V and J ends lost 4 bases and 7 bases respectively, with 7 bases between them. The CDR3 has 11 amino acids.